What follows is one T cell receptor (beta chain) and its context. The antigen is unknown. Trimming removed 0 bases at V and 5 bases at J, with 15 bases between. Germline V CDR1 and CDR2: SGDLS, YYNGEE. The CDR3 runs 16 residues. The data belong to a study of neoadjuvant nivolumab and ipilimumab in lung cancer. For the study at large: The combination arm added day-1 ipilimumab 1 mg/kg to nivolumab 3 mg/kg on days 1, 15, 29.

Overall study findings and caveats: Pretherapy blood TCR richness correlated positively with resected tumor richness. Resected tumors had greater TCR richness and clonality than uninvolved lung. Only two of four nivolumab-treated tumors gained richness and clonality by surgery.

Libraries were prepared by immunoSEQ multiplex PCR; TCRdb keeps only in-frame clonotypes and omits some of them. The table has approximately 19,000 clones, about 90% seen once. Sample: peripheral blood, taken before neoadjuvant nivolumab, alone or with ipilimumab. The source is an adult with non-small cell lung cancer. The chain has TRBV9 and TRBJ2-1, with D unresolved. The DNA of the CDR3 is TGTGCCAGCAGCGTAGGTGGGTATCTTAGGAACAATGAGCAGTTCTTC. This gives the protein CASSVGGYLRNNEQFF.